The subject of this entry is one TCR beta chain. The antigen it recognizes is unknown. No qualities accompany the bases; no much larger clone lies one base away. Other DNA sequences in the same sample also yield this CDR3. The immunoSEQ Assay, a bias-controlled multiplex PCR, was used to amplify TCRbeta CDR3 regions from genomic DNA. From the authors' description of their analysis: The number of nucleated cells in each sample was estimated by amplification of reference gene primers within the assay. Sequence reads were collapsed and filtered to measure the absolute abundance of every unique TCRbeta CDR3 rearrangement. For each sample, productive Simpson clonality was calculated as the square root of Simpson's diversity index over productive rearrangements. This is the immuneACCESS table as TCRdb keeps it, with only in-frame sequences that have V and J called. A part of the clones is gone; compared with another copy, unresolved V genes explain less than half, and the rest is unexplained. V and J calls and clone size are those listed in that table; D and trimming were worked out from the DNA. Counted in this sample were approximately 120,000 clones; around nine tenths of them appeared once. The top ten clonotypes cover around 2% of the sample.

The data are from a study of blood T cell repertoires in COVID-19 (dated by TCRdb to 2020 to 2021). Background for the entire study: Samples from collaborators originated in the United States, Italy and Spain and spanned both the acute and convalescent phases of COVID-19. The samples were drawn from two sources: the first 160 participants of the ongoing ImmuneRACE study, and 1,200 or so subjects contributed by 6 global collaborators. Deeply sampled blood TCRbeta repertoires from subjects exposed to, actively infected with, or recovered from COVID-19 were included in the dataset. Nearly every sample came with metadata listing a de-identified subject ID, COVID-19 status, age in years and sex. HLA class I and class II types, where available, came from metadata supplied by the sample provider rather than from assay-based typing. The material from the prospective study consisted of cDNA or gDNA derived from T cells, B-cell-depleted T cells, or PBMCs. A freely available public database, intended as a resource for researchers studying the immune response to SARS-CoV-2, is where the repertoires were released. The investigation overall reported the following: The quantity of clinical and demographic metadata differed by source and by participant and was supplied without curation.

At one collaborating source in Seattle, patients were enrolled during active infection and were followed longitudinally through the course of disease. The collaborating institutions used their own protocols to collect whole blood in K2EDTA tubes. Collaborator samples were shipped for TCRbeta analysis as frozen whole blood, isolated PBMCs, or DNA extracted from either sample type. The CDR3, from cysteine to phenylalanine, totals 14 residues. The CDR3 DNA has 42 bases and is translated from base 1. Trimming removed 3 bases from V and 2 bases from J; the gene matches leave 3 bases unexplained. CDR1 KGHSH and CDR2 LQKENI were looked up in the germline V gene.

The sequenced material came from peripheral blood. The clonotype originates from a man aged 50-59 years with COVID-19, enrolled during active disease. The rearrangement joined TRBV18 to TRBJ2-5; a stretch of 7 junction bases matches TRBD2. The DNA sequence is TGTGCCAGCTCACCGGGAGGGGCTCAAGAGACCCAGTACTTC. It codes for CASSPGGAQETQYF.